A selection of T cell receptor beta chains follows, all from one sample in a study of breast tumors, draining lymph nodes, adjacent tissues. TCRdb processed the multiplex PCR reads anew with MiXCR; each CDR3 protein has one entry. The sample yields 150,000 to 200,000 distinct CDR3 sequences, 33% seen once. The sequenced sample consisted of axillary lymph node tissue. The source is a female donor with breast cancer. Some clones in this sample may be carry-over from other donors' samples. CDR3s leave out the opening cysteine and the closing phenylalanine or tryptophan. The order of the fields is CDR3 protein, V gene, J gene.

CDR3 protein: ASTLRPDGTGELF
V gene: TRBV6-2/TRBV6-3
J gene: TRBJ2-2

CDR3 protein: ARVGAAEYGYT
V gene: TRBV19
J gene: TRBJ1-2

CDR3 protein: ASIPDRTHYGYT
V gene: TRBV6-6
J gene: TRBJ1-2

CDR3 protein: ASSYLDGGPTGELF
V gene: TRBV6-6
J gene: TRBJ2-2

CDR3 protein: ASYDREGGTDTQY
V gene: TRBV12-3/TRBV12-4
J gene: TRBJ2-3

CDR3 protein: ASSSGRVTEAF
V gene: TRBV6-6
J gene: TRBJ1-1

CDR3 protein: ASSPRLAGGPQSEQF
V gene: TRBV4-1
J gene: TRBJ2-1

CDR3 protein: ASSRGGAHEQY
V gene: TRBV13
J gene: TRBJ2-7

CDR3 protein: ASSLAVAGSSGNTIY
V gene: TRBV7-9
J gene: TRBJ1-3

CDR3 protein: AGSQTEYDEQF
V gene: TRBV5-1
J gene: TRBJ2-1

CDR3 protein: ASSPPPGQARRYGYT
V gene: TRBV5-6
J gene: TRBJ1-2

CDR3 protein: SVPGSGANVLT
V gene: TRBV29-1
J gene: TRBJ2-6

CDR3 protein: SARLGQSSYNEQF
V gene: TRBV20-1
J gene: TRBJ2-1

CDR3 protein: ASKGQGGNEQF
V gene: TRBV6-2/TRBV6-3
J gene: TRBJ2-1

CDR3 protein: ASSHRDGFGEQY
V gene: TRBV7-6
J gene: TRBJ2-7

CDR3 protein: ASSTQAGRTDTQY
V gene: TRBV19
J gene: TRBJ2-3

CDR3 protein: ASSPGGTGDYYGYT
V gene: TRBV4-1
J gene: TRBJ1-2

CDR3 protein: ASSDPFYEQY
V gene: TRBV2
J gene: TRBJ2-7

CDR3 protein: ASTRTQGTGYT
V gene: TRBV19
J gene: TRBJ1-2

CDR3 protein: ASSPDKGIQETQY
V gene: TRBV2
J gene: TRBJ2-5

CDR3 protein: ASRDRGRGTDTQY
V gene: TRBV11-2
J gene: TRBJ2-3

CDR3 protein: ASSEESGLNLGSGYT
V gene: TRBV2
J gene: TRBJ1-2

CDR3 protein: ASSPLNRGRISGNGYT
V gene: TRBV6-5
J gene: TRBJ1-2

CDR3 protein: ASSGDRGVNQPQH
V gene: TRBV6-1
J gene: TRBJ1-5

CDR3 protein: ASSRGYRVSLDEQY
V gene: TRBV19
J gene: TRBJ2-7

CDR3 protein: ASRAGVINETQY
V gene: TRBV2
J gene: TRBJ2-5

CDR3 protein: ASSLDSNTEAF
V gene: TRBV6-6
J gene: TRBJ1-1

CDR3 protein: ASSIQLSRTEAF
V gene: TRBV11-3
J gene: TRBJ1-1

CDR3 protein: ATSDVGAYGYT
V gene: TRBV24-1
J gene: TRBJ1-2

CDR3 protein: ASSPISGGASISSYNEQF
V gene: TRBV6-2/TRBV6-3
J gene: TRBJ2-1

CDR3 protein: SVKLSDNSPLH
V gene: TRBV29-1
J gene: TRBJ1-6

CDR3 protein: ASSLGAGSSGASYEQY
V gene: TRBV5-1
J gene: TRBJ2-7